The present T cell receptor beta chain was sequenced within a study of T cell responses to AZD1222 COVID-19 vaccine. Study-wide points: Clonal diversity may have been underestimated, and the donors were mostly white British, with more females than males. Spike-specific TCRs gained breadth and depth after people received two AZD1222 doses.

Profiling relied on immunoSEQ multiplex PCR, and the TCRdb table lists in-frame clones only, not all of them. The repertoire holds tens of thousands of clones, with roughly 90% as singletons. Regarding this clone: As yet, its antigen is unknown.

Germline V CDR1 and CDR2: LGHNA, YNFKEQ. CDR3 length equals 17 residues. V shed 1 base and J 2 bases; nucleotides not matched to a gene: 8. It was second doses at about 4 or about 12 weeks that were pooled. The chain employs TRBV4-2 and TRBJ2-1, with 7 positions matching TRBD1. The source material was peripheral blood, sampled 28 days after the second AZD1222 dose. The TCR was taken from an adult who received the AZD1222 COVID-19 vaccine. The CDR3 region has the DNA TGTGCCAGCAGCCAAGGCGCCGGGACAGCCACCTACAATGAGCAGTTCTTC. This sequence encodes CASSQGAGTATYNEQFF.